At least ten counts were recorded for the clone carrying this TCR beta chain. Libraries of TCR beta came from iRepertoire HTBI primers plus Arm-PCR of CDR3 regions. TCRdb re-derived calls from the multiplex PCR reads in MiXCR, one entry per CDR3 protein. This sample carries 350,000 to 450,000 distinct CDR3 sequences, 14% to 15% of them seen once, and the ten largest clones take over 7.5%. This CDR3 comprises 17 residues. Germline-derived CDR1 and CDR2 are ENHRY and SYGVKD. After removal of 7 bases from V and 6 bases from J, the junction contained 14 bases not matched to a gene. The time point is: newly diagnosed GD, antithyroid drugs for less than 3 months. The TCR library used RNA extracted from PBMCs. The data were taken from a study of regulatory T cells in long-lasting Graves disease. This sample was also put to use in a study of T cells in Graves' hyperthyroidism and ophthalmopathy.

Here the sequenced sample was peripheral blood mononuclear cells (PBMCs), taken at new diagnosis, from a patient treated with antithyroid drugs. The clonotype comes from a woman in her thirties or forties with Graves disease. The chain is built from TRBV10-3 and TRBJ2-1; 11 bases match TRBD2. The CDR3 DNA reads as TGTGCCATCACAAAGGCCACCGTAGCGGGAGGGCCCAATGAGCAGTTCTTC. Amino acid sequence: CAITKATVAGGPNEQFF.